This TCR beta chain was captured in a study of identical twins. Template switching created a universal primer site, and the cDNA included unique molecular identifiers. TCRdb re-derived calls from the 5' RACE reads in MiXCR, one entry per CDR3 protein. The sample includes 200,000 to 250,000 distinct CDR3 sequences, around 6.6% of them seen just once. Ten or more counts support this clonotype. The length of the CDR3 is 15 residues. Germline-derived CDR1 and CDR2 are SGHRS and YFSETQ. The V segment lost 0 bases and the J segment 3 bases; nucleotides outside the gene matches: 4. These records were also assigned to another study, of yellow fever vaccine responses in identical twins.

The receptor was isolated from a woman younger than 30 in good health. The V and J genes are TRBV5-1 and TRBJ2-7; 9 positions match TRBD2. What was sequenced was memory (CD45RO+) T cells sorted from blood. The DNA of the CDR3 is TGCGCCAGCAGCTTGGACCCTAGCGGGATCTACGAGCAGTACGTC. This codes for CASSLDPSGIYEQYV.